This TCR beta chain was sequenced for a study of blood T cell repertoires in COVID-19. Whole-study context: COVID-19 samples, acute and convalescent, were from the United States, Italy and Spain. PBMCs, B-cell-depleted T cells, or T cells were the source of the cDNA or gDNA that made up the material.

Authors' data handling: Using reference gene primer amplification, nucleated cell counts were estimated. Measured with immunoSEQ multiplex PCR; TCRdb has only the in-frame clones, and not every one. V and J calls and clone size come straight from that table; D and trimming were deduced from the DNA. The sample lists roughly 80,000 clones; 80% to 90% were seen once. The sample comprised peripheral blood. The TCR comes from a woman aged 60-75 years with acute or convalescent COVID-19.

The CDR3: CSVEGAGGGSYEQYF. Written as DNA, the CDR3 is TGCAGCGTTGAGGGAGCGGGAGGGGGCTCCTACGAGCAGTACTTC. This chain uses TRBV29-1 with TRBJ2-7, with 10 bases lining up with TRBD2. Trimming took 3 bases from V and 0 from J; bases not matched to a gene: 5. CDR1 and CDR2 (germline): SQVTM, ANQGSEA. The CDR3 is made up of 15 amino acids.